This record looks at one T cell receptor beta chain sequence and its context. Its antigen is as yet unknown. The V gene end was trimmed by 3 bases and the J gene end by 2 bases; junction bases not matched to a gene: 3. Germline V lookup: CDR1 MDHEN, CDR2 SYDVKM. The CDR3 spans 15 residues. TCRdb reprocessed the RACE reads with MiXCR, giving one entry per CDR3 protein. Among more than 150,000 distinct CDR3 sequences listed, around 15% were seen once. The data were obtained in a study of human T cells and chemical hapten exposure. Study at large: Predominantly women, the patients had alopecia areata, totalis or universalis.

Regarding the study as a whole: Donor immune responses may differ from healthy people's, since all donors had alopecia.

Time point meaning: patch test 1, 2 weeks after DPC sensitization. The treatment here: therapeutic diphenylcyclopropenone sensitization with weekly scalp DPC. Unfractionated whole blood yielded total RNA. This TCR derives from a woman between 25 and 40 years old with alopecia areata. Some clones in this sample may be carry-over from other donors' samples. Sequencing was performed on whole blood, taken in connection with sensitization to the hapten diphenylcyclopropenone (DPC). The rearrangement joins TRBV28 to TRBJ2-1, with 8 bases aligning to TRBD2. In nucleotides, the CDR3 is TGTGCCAGCAGTTTTAATAGCGGGGCCTACAATGAGCAGTTCTTC. This gives the protein CASSFNSGAYNEQFF.